The 25 T cell receptor beta chains given below trace back to one sample, sequenced in a study of metastatic and nonmetastatic thyroid tumors (dated by TCRdb to the early 2020s). The protocol used for the library was PCR. Sequenced using an Illumina HiSeq 4000. Using fastp at Q25 and MiXCR, TCRdb reprocessed the public reads and kept productive beta chains. Present in this sample are 25,000 to 35,000 clones, about 30% of which were seen just once. The ten largest clones add up to 32% of the sample. None of the patients had been given any treatment before thyroid surgery. The material sequenced was blood. The receptors here all came from a female donor with papillary thyroid cancer or a benign thyroid nodule (not recorded which). Some clones in this sample may be carry-over from other donors' samples.

This clone was recorded at least ten times. The chain joins TRBV7-4 to TRBJ2-5, with D possibly being TRBD2 (5 bases). The CDR3 extends over 16 amino acids. The germline gives CDR1 SGHVT, CDR2 SQSDAQ. V was cut by 2 bases and J by 1 base, with 14 bases left in between. CDR3 sequence: CASSLKWASGQETQYF. For the CDR3, the DNA is TGTGCCAGCAGCTTAAAGTGGGCGAGCGGCCAAGAGACCCAGTACTTC.

The sample holds many counts of this clone. The chain joins TRBV7-2 to TRBJ2-7; D is possibly TRBD2 (5 bases). V was trimmed by 1 base and J by 6 bases, leaving 10 bases between them. The CDR3 is 13 amino acids. Germline-derived CDR1 and CDR2 are SGHTA and FQGNSA. The CDR3 region has the DNA TGTGCCAGCAGCTTAGAGCTAGCAGGCGAGCAGTACTTC. As protein: CASSLELAGEQYF. Supplemented by reference TRBV7-2 and TRBJ2-7, the full variable domain reads GAGVSQSPSNKVTEKGKDVELRCDPISGHTALYWYRQSLGQGLEFLIYFQGNSAPDKSGLPSDRFSAERTGGSVSTLTIQRTQQEDSAVYLCASSLELAGEQYFGPGTRLTVT.

This clone was observed a few times. The chain combines TRBV6-1 with TRBJ2-7, with 8 nucleotides matching TRBD1. V shed 2 bases and J 5 bases; nucleotides not matched to a gene: 5. The germline gives CDR1 MNHNS, CDR2 SASEGT. The CDR3 has 14 residues. The CDR3 region is CASSEQGASNEQYF. Written as DNA, the CDR3 is TGTGCCAGCAGTGAACAGGGGGCGAGTAACGAGCAGTACTTC.

This clone was recorded many times. The CDR3 region has the DNA TGTGCCAGCAGCCCGGAATCGGGCAGGGCCTCTGGAAACACCATATATTTT. Translating gives CASSPESGRASGNTIYF. The chain joins TRBV4-2 to TRBJ1-3; D possibly corresponds to TRBD1 (5 bases). This CDR3 contains 17 residues. Germline V gene lookup returns CDR1 LGHNA and CDR2 YNFKEQ. Deletions cut 4 bases from V and 0 bases from J, with 16 bases between.

This clone was picked up many times. V usage is TRBV6-2 or TRBV6-3 and J usage is TRBJ2-3; D ambiguous. The CDR3 covers 12 residues. Germline-derived CDR1 and CDR2 are MNHEY and SVGEGT. V dropped 4 bases and J dropped 2 bases, with 4 bases sitting between them. As DNA, the CDR3 is TGTGCCAGCAGTTCATCCACAGATACGCAGTATTTT. It specifies CASSSSTDTQYF.

V and J are TRBV30 and TRBJ2-2; D is unresolved. V was clipped by 0 bases and J by 4 bases, with 6 bases between them. The CDR3 is made up of 13 amino acids. Germline V gives CDR1 GTSNPN, CDR2 SVGIG (reference sequence). CDR3 nucleotides: TGTGCCTGGAGTGTACGGGTCACCGGGGAGCTGTTTTTT. It specifies CAWSVRVTGELFF.

In its sample, this clone was seen many times. The V gene is TRBV19, the J gene TRBJ1-5; D is ambiguous. The CDR3 has 12 amino acids. Germline V gene data show CDR1 as LNHDA and CDR2 as SQIVND (reference sequence). Trimming took off 3 bases at V and 9 bases at J, with 9 bases between the two ends. The CDR3 region is CASSMSDRPQHF. CDR3 sequence (DNA): TGTGCCAGTAGTATGTCCGATCGGCCCCAGCATTTT.

With respect to this clone: Other DNA sequences in the sample encode the same CDR3. This chain's CDR3 is CASSLIRGTEAFF. CDR3 in DNA: TGTGCCAGCAGCTTAATTCGGGGTACGGAAGCTTTCTTT. The rearrangement links TRBV7-6 to TRBJ1-1, with D uncertain. Germline loops: CDR1 SGHVS, CDR2 FNYEAQ. Trimming took 2 bases from V and 8 from J, leaving 12 bases between them. The CDR3 sequence is 13 residues long.

The CDR3 bases are TGTGCCAGCAGCTCGACAGGGGGCTCCTACGACCTGTACTTC. Its translation: CASSSTGGSYDLYF. V usage is TRBV7-8 and J usage is TRBJ2-7; the match to TRBD1 covers 10 bases. CDR1 is SGHVS, CDR2 FQNEAQ, per germline. The CDR3 extends over 14 amino acids. V was clipped by 4 bases and J by 12 bases; unmatched bases: 12. Complete variable domain (other parts from reference TRBV7-8 and TRBJ2-7): GAGVSQSPRYKVAKRGQDVALRCDPISGHVSLFWYQQALGQGPEFLTYFQNEAQLDKSGLPSDRFFAERPEGSVSTLKIQRTQQEDSAVYLCASSSTGGSYDLYFGPGTRLTVT.

In its sample, this clone was seen a few times. The chain couples TRBV6-1 to TRBJ2-1; 9 nucleotides align to TRBD1. CDR3 size: 15 residues. After removal of 5 bases from V and 3 bases from J, the junction contained 5 bases not matched to a gene. From germline, CDR1 is MNHNS and CDR2 SASEGT. CDR3 residues: CASSFTGGNYNEQFF. The DNA of the CDR3 is TGTGCCAGCAGTTTCACAGGGGGCAACTACAATGAGCAGTTCTTC.

This clone has at least ten counts. The genes are TRBV20-1 and TRBJ2-5; D not certain. This CDR3 region has 14 residues. Per the germline V gene, CDR1 is DFQATT and CDR2 is SNEGSKA (reference sequence). The V end was cut by 1 base, the J end by 1 base, with 10 bases between. The CDR3 sequence: CSARVGSAQETQYF. For the CDR3, the DNA is TGCAGTGCTAGAGTCGGATCAGCCCAAGAGACCCAGTACTTC.

This clone was picked up many times. The V and J genes are TRBV19 and TRBJ2-5, with a weak D call TRBD1 (5 bases). The germline gives CDR1 LNHDA, CDR2 SQIVND (reference sequence). CDR3 length equals 18 residues. V shed 5 bases and J shed 1 base, with 23 bases lying between them. CDR3 region: CASSVVDTDQIFQETQYF. The CDR3 nucleotides are TGTGCCAGTAGTGTAGTGGACACGGACCAAATTTTCCAAGAGACCCAGTACTTC.

This clone was counted many times. V gene TRBV5-4 combines with J gene TRBJ2-3, with D possibly called TRBD1 or TRBD2 (5 bases each). Germline CDR1 is SGHNT and CDR2 is YYREEE (reference sequence). The V end lost 0 bases, the J end lost 6 bases, and 5 bases lay between the germline ends. This CDR3 spans 12 amino acids. The CDR3 nucleotides read TGTGCCAGCAGCTTGGGGGGGGATACGCAGTATTTT. This codes for CASSLGGDTQYF.

This clone was observed a few times. Here the CDR3 reads CASNLDSYEQYF. DNA of the CDR3: TGTGCCAGCAATCTGGACAGCTACGAGCAGTACTTC. The rearrangement joins TRBV6-1 to TRBJ2-7; possible D gene TRBD1, 6 bases. V was cut by 7 bases and J by 3 bases, with 10 bases left in between. This CDR3 spans 12 amino acids. CDR1 and CDR2 (germline): MNHNS, SASEGT.

Many counts were recorded for this clone. The chain links TRBV2 to TRBJ2-1; either TRBD1 or TRBD2 may supply D (5 bases each). CDR3 length: 13 amino acids. Germline V gene sequence: CDR1 SNHLY, CDR2 FYNNEI. V gave up 6 bases and J gave up 8 bases, with 14 bases separating them. CDR3 residues: CASRGTPGDEQFF. The CDR3 nucleotides are TGTGCCAGCAGAGGGACGCCCGGGGATGAGCAGTTCTTC.

This clone was observed at least ten times. The J gene is TRBJ1-5, the V gene TRBV12-3 or TRBV12-4, with 7 bases aligning to TRBD1. With 5 bases clipped from V and 1 base from J, the junction kept 8 bases outside the gene matches. This CDR3 region has 16 residues. The chain's CDR3 is CASSKGQLVSNQPQHF. In nucleotides, the CDR3 is TGTGCCAGCAGTAAGGGACAGTTAGTGAGCAATCAGCCCCAGCATTTT.

This clone was observed many times. The V gene is TRBV5-1, the J gene TRBJ2-1, with no clear D. Germline V gene data show CDR1 as SGHRS and CDR2 as YFSETQ. The CDR3 has 13 amino acids. V lost 0 bases and J lost 6, with 7 bases in between. In DNA, the CDR3 is TGCGCCAGCAGCTTGGACACCCTCAATGAGCAGTTCTTC. Its translation is CASSLDTLNEQFF.

The chain couples TRBV6-1 to TRBJ2-6; 11 bases map to TRBD1. The germline CDR1 and CDR2 sequences are MNHNS and SASEGT. The CDR3 contains 16 residues. The trim removed 6 bases at V and 11 bases at J, leaving 12 bases unmatched. The CDR3 DNA is TGTGCCAGCAGGGGGGGACAGGGGGACGGTGCCGACGTCCTGACTTTC. Its protein is CASRGGQGDGADVLTF.

Note on this clone: At one of its ends the junction is not consistent with the germline gene, which may arise from a read error. The CDR3 DNA is TGTTCCAGCAGCCAGGGACAGGGGGCGCGTGAGCAGTACTTC. Amino acid sequence: CSSSQGQGAREQYF. The rearrangement joins TRBV5-6 to TRBJ2-7; 12 bases fit TRBD1. This CDR3 has 14 amino acids. Germline V gene data show CDR1 as SGHDT and CDR2 as YYEEEE.

In this sample, this clone turned up many times. This chain links TRBV9 with TRBJ2-7, with 9 bases matching TRBD2. With 3 bases clipped from V and 3 bases from J, the junction kept 10 bases outside the gene matches. CDR3 length equals 16 residues. Germline loops: CDR1 SGDLS, CDR2 YYNGEE. For the CDR3, the DNA is TGTGCCAGCAGCGAATCTGGGGGACTAGCTTTCTACGAGCAGTACTTC. It codes for CASSESGGLAFYEQYF.

This clone was seen just once. The CDR3: CSARLPDSAQSGELFF. CDR3 DNA sequence: TGCAGTGCTAGACTCCCAGACAGTGCTCAATCCGGGGAGCTGTTTTTT. The chain recombines TRBV20-1 with TRBJ2-2, with D perhaps matching TRBD1 (5 bases). The V gene lost 2 bases and the J gene lost 6 bases, with 19 bases spanning the gap. Germline-derived CDR1 and CDR2 are DFQATT and SNEGSKA (reference sequence). This CDR3 is 16 amino acids long.

This clone has just one count. The chain joins TRBV5-1 to TRBJ2-7; D is undetermined. The CDR3 is 15 residues long. V lost 0 bases, J lost 6 bases, and 16 bases lay in between. Germline CDR1 is SGHRS and CDR2 is YFSETQ. CDR3 DNA sequence: TGCGCCAGCAGCTTGGTTGAGGCCCGGCCGGCCGAGCAGTACTTC. It translates to CASSLVEARPAEQYF.

CDR3 bases: TGTGCCAGCAGCTTCTTTGGGATCTGGGGTGGCTACACCTTC. Its translation is CASSFFGIWGGYTF. The chain carries TRBV13 and TRBJ1-2; D is unclear. V lost 3 bases to trimming and J lost 7 bases, with 15 bases between them. Germline V gene sequence: CDR1 PRHDT, CDR2 FYEKMQ (reference sequence). This CDR3 is built from 14 residues.

The V gene is TRBV4-1, the J gene TRBJ2-1; D perhaps matches TRBD2 (5 bases). This CDR3 has 14 amino acids. V shed 5 bases and J shed 8 bases, with 16 bases lying between them. Germline V gene data show CDR1 as MGHRA and CDR2 as YSYEKL. The CDR3 here is CASSLTSRVDEQFF. The CDR3, as DNA: TGCGCCAGCAGCTTAACTAGTAGAGTGGATGAGCAGTTCTTC.

The chain combines TRBV5-1 with TRBJ1-1; the D is unclear. The germline gives CDR1 SGHRS, CDR2 YFSETQ. Trimming stripped 4 bases from V and 0 bases from J, with 16 bases between. The CDR3 has 16 residues. CDR3 loop: CASSQDTGPMNTEAFF. The CDR3 DNA follows: TGCGCCAGCAGCCAGGATACCGGGCCGATGAACACTGAAGCTTTCTTT. The entire variable domain, with the rest obtained from reference TRBV5-1 and TRBJ1-1, is as follows: KAGVTQTPRYLIKTRGQQVTLSCSPISGHRSVSWYQQTPGQGLQFLFEYFSETQRNKGNFPGRFSGRQFSNSRSEMNVSTLELGDSALYLCASSQDTGPMNTEAFFGQGTRLTVV.